This T cell receptor beta chain was obtained from a study of response to subunit inactivated influenza vaccine. Points from the study as a whole: Seasonal influenza vaccination, on each occasion, was suggested by the authors to recruit few new T cells.

TCRdb redid the calling of the RT-PCR reads with MiXCR, one entry per CDR3 protein. Of hundreds of thousands of distinct CDR3 sequences in the sample, about 15% were seen once. The CDR3 runs 15 residues. Germline values: CDR1 LGHNA, CDR2 YSLEER. V trimming: 4 bases; J trimming: 1 base; junction bases outside the gene matches: 4. As for this clonotype: Its target is unknown.

The chain couples TRBV4-3 to TRBJ2-1, with 7 bases identical to TRBD1. The sequence was collected from a man aged 50-75 years who received an inactivated influenza vaccine. Here the sequenced sample was CD4+ T cells sorted from PBMCs, taken less than 25 months after vaccination. The CDR3 bases are TGCGCCAGCAGCCGCAACAGGGGTTCCTACAATGAGCAGTTCTTC. Its translation is CASSRNRGSYNEQFF.